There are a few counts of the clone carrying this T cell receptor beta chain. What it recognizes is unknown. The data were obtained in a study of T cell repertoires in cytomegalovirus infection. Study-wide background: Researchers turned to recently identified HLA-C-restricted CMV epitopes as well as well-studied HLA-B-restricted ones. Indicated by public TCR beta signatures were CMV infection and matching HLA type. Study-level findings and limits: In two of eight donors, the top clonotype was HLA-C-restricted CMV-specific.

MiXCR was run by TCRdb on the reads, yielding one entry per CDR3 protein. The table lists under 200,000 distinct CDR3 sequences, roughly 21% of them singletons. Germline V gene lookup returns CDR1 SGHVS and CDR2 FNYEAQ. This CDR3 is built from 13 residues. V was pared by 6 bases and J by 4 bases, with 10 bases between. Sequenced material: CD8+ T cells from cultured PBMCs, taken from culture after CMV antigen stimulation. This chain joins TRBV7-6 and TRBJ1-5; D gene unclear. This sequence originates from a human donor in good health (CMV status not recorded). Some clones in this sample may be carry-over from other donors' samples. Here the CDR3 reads CASSSDGNQPQHF. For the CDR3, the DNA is TGTGCCAGCAGTTCCGACGGAAATCAGCCCCAGCATTTT.